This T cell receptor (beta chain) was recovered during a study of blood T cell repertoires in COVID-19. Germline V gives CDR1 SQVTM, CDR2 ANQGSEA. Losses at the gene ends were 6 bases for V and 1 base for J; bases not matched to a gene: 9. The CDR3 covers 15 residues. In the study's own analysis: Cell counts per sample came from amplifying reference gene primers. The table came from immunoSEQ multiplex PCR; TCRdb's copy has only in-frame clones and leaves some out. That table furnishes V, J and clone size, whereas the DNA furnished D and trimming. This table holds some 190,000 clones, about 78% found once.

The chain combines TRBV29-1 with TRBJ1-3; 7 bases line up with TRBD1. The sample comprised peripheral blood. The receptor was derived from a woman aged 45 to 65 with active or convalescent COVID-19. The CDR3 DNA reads TGCAGCGTCCACGACACAGGGGAATCTGGAAACACCATATATTTT. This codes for CSVHDTGESGNTIYF.